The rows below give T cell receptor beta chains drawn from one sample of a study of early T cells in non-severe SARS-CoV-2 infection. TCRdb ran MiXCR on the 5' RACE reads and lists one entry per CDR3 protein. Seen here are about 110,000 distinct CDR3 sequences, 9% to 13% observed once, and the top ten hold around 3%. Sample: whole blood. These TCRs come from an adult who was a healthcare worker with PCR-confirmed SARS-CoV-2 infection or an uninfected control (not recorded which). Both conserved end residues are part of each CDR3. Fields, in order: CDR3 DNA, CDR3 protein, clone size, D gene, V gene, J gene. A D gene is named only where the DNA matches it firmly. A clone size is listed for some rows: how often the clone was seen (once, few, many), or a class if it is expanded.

DNA: TGTGCCAGCAGCGACTCGCCCGGGACTTTGAACACCGGGGAGCTGTTTTTT
CDR3: CASSDSPGTLNTGELFF
size: few
D: NA
V: TRBV7-3
J: TRBJ2-2

DNA: TGTGCCAGCAGCTTCGGACGGCACGAGGAGCTGTTTTTT
CDR3: CASSFGRHEELFF
size: NA
D: NA
V: TRBV13
J: TRBJ2-2

DNA: TGTGCCAGCAGTGTAAAACTAGCATCATACGAGCAGTACTTC
CDR3: CASSVKLASYEQYF
size: few
D: NA
V: TRBV2
J: TRBJ2-7

DNA: TGTGCCAGCATTTTAGGGACTGGGTCGGTGTATACGCAGTATTTT
CDR3: CASILGTGSVYTQYF
size: NA
D: NA
V: TRBV2
J: TRBJ2-3

DNA: TGTGCCAGCAGTGAAGTACTCCCGCGATCACCCCTCCACTTT
CDR3: CASSEVLPRSPLHF
size: many
D: NA
V: TRBV6-1
J: TRBJ1-6

DNA: TGTGCCAGCAGCTTGAGTGGAGCCAAAAACATTCAGTACTTC
CDR3: CASSLSGAKNIQYF
size: few
D: NA
V: TRBV11-2
J: TRBJ2-4

DNA: TGTGCCAGCAGCTTACAGGGCTGGACCTACAATGAGCAGTTCTTC
CDR3: CASSLQGWTYNEQFF
size: many
D: NA
V: TRBV11-2
J: TRBJ2-1

DNA: TGTGCCAGCAGCTCCTCCGTATTGGGCGGGGAGCTGTTTTTT
CDR3: CASSSSVLGGELFF
size: NA
D: NA
V: TRBV9
J: TRBJ2-2

DNA: TGTGCCAGTTATTACCGGACAGGAAATTCACCCCTCCACTTT
CDR3: CASYYRTGNSPLHF
size: many
D: TRBD1
V: TRBV6-1
J: TRBJ1-6

DNA: TGCAGTCATACACGAGGCCTAGCCTCCCTCAAGGTTTGCACAGATACGCAGTATTTT
CDR3: CSHTRGLASLKVCTDTQYF
size: NA
D: NA
V: TRBV20-1
J: TRBJ2-3

DNA: TGTGCCAGCACTACGGGGAGGGGGCTCTCTGGGGCCAACGTCCTGACTTTC
CDR3: CASTTGRGLSGANVLTF
size: few
D: NA
V: TRBV28
J: TRBJ2-6

DNA: TGTGCCACCAGTGATGGCACCTACGAGCAGTACTTC
CDR3: CATSDGTYEQYF
size: few
D: NA
V: TRBV24-1
J: TRBJ2-7

DNA: TGTGCCAGCAGCTTCCCGGGACAGGGACCTGAAGCTTTCTTT
CDR3: CASSFPGQGPEAFF
size: NA
D: TRBD1
V: TRBV7-9
J: TRBJ1-1

DNA: TGTGCCAGCAGACCCGGACTAGCGGGGGCCGATGAGCAGTTCTTC
CDR3: CASRPGLAGADEQFF
size: NA
D: TRBD2
V: TRBV7-9
J: TRBJ2-1

DNA: TGTGCCAGCTCACCGGGGACTCCCGGAGGAGAGACCCAGTACTTC
CDR3: CASSPGTPGGETQYF
size: NA
D: NA
V: TRBV18
J: TRBJ2-5